Each of the 25 T cell receptor beta chains below was sequenced from the same sample in a study of shared clonotypes between healthy human individuals. Some clones are missing from TCRdb's copy, which holds only in-frame ones; the method was immunoSEQ multiplex PCR. The data hold 2 million or so clones, with approximately 95% observed a single time. Material for sequencing was naive CD4+ T cells sorted from blood. Subset here: CD45RA+ positively selected. These TCRs come from a man aged 18 to 35 in good health.

V is TRBV4-1 and J is TRBJ2-7; 11 nucleotides match TRBD1. The germline V gene has CDR1 MGHRA and CDR2 YSYEKL. The CDR3 runs to 18 residues. V was pared by 3 bases and J by 4 bases, with 14 bases of the junction left unmatched. CDR3 protein: CASSHPGTGGNEGYEQYF. The CDR3 coding sequence is TGCGCCAGCAGCCACCCCGGGACAGGGGGAAATGAAGGGTACGAGCAGTACTTC.

This chain uses TRBV6-1 with TRBJ2-3; D not resolved. Looked up from germline, CDR1 is MNHNS and CDR2 is SASEGT. Trimming stripped 2 bases from V and 1 base from J, with 7 bases between. This CDR3 region has 14 residues. The CDR3 nucleotides read TGTGCCAGCAGTGAACAGTGGGGCACAGATACGCAGTATTTT. It yields the protein CASSEQWGTDTQYF.

This chain connects TRBV7-9 to TRBJ2-7, with TRBD1 matching 9 bases. Looked up from germline, CDR1 is SEHNR and CDR2 is FQNEAQ (reference sequence). The V segment lost 5 bases and the J segment 6 bases; nucleotides outside the gene matches: 11. The CDR3 is 15 amino acids. The CDR3 sequence is CASSRYGTGSGEQYF. In DNA form, the CDR3 reads TGTGCCAGCAGCCGGTACGGGACAGGGTCAGGCGAGCAGTACTTC.

V usage is TRBV5-5 and J usage is TRBJ2-7; possibly TRBD2 for D (6 bases). The CDR3 extends over 16 amino acids. From germline, CDR1 is SGHKS and CDR2 YYEKEE (reference sequence). Trimming took off 2 bases at V and 1 base at J, with 16 bases between the two ends. CDR3 sequence reads: CASSFLHGTPSYEQYF. The CDR3 coding sequence is TGTGCCAGCAGCTTTCTCCATGGGACTCCTTCCTACGAGCAGTACTTC. Drawing the rest from reference TRBV5-5 and TRBJ2-7, the complete variable domain is DAGVTQSPTHLIKTRGQQVTLRCSPISGHKSVSWYQQVLGQGPQFIFQYYEKEERGRGNFPDRFSARQFPNYSSELNVNALLLGDSALYLCASSFLHGTPSYEQYFGPGTRLTVT.

The chain links TRBV7-2 to TRBJ2-7; D unclear. CDR3 size: 13 residues. Germline loops: CDR1 SGHTA, CDR2 FQGNSA. The V and J ends lost 5 bases and 7 bases respectively, with 15 bases between them. For the CDR3, the DNA is TGTGCCAGCAGCCTACAACTTGAGAAAGAGCAGTACTTC. Protein sequence: CASSLQLEKEQYF.

The chain joins TRBV6-1 to TRBJ1-4, with D perhaps TRBD1 (5 bases). The germline V gene has CDR1 MNHNS and CDR2 SASEGT. This CDR3 spans 15 amino acids. Trimming removed 4 bases from V and 6 bases from J, with 15 bases in between. The CDR3 spells CASSAGGFGHEKLFF. The CDR3 DNA is TGTGCCAGCAGTGCCGGGGGATTCGGCCATGAAAAACTGTTTTTT.

This clone was observed a handful of times. V usage is TRBV6-5 and J usage is TRBJ1-4, with D uncertain. The V end was cut by 6 bases, the J end by 3 bases, with 8 bases between. The CDR3 length is 13 residues. In germline, CDR1 is MNHEY, CDR2 SVGAGI. The CDR3 coding sequence is TGTGCCAGCAGGGCGTCAGCTAATGAAAAACTGTTTTTT. Its translation: CASRASANEKLFF.

The genes are TRBV6-4 and TRBJ2-7; D ambiguous. Germline V gene sequence: CDR1 MRHNA, CDR2 SNTAGT. CDR3 length equals 14 residues. Trimming took off 6 bases at V and 2 bases at J, with 14 bases between the two ends. The DNA for the CDR3 is TGTGCCAGCAGGGACGGCTCAACCACCTACGAGCAGTACTTC. Amino acid sequence: CASRDGSTTYEQYF.

CDR3 nucleotide sequence: TGTGCCAGCAGCACAAATGGTGTGAAGACCCAGTACTTC. Its translation is CASSTNGVKTQYF. The chain has TRBV5-6 and TRBJ2-5; D is undetermined. From germline, CDR1 is SGHDT and CDR2 YYEEEE. The CDR3 loop spans 13 amino acids. The V end lost 4 bases, the J end lost 6 bases, and 13 bases lay between the germline ends. Looking up the rest from reference TRBV5-6 and TRBJ2-5 gives the full variable domain: DAGVTQSPTHLIKTRGQQVTLRCSPKSGHDTVSWYQQALGQGPQFIFQYYEEEERQRGNFPDRFSGHQFPNYSSELNVNALLLGDSALYLCASSTNGVKTQYFGPGTRLLVL.

The chain is built from TRBV10-3 and TRBJ1-2, with TRBD1 identical over 10 bases. Per the germline V gene, CDR1 is ENHRY and CDR2 is SYGVKD. Trimming cost V 3 bases and J 4 bases; bases outside gene matches: 5. The CDR3 length is 15 residues. CDR3 protein: CAISDPTGGPYGYTF. In DNA, the CDR3 is TGTGCCATCAGTGACCCGACAGGGGGCCCCTATGGCTACACCTTC.

The chain couples TRBV7-9 to TRBJ2-2, with D unclear. The germline V gene encodes CDR1 SEHNR and CDR2 FQNEAQ (reference sequence). The CDR3 is 9 amino acids. Here the CDR3 reads CSGTGELFF. The CDR3 DNA is TGTAGTGGCACCGGGGAGCTGTTTTTT.

Concerning this clone itself: Within the sample, other DNA sequences also encode this same CDR3. This rearrangement joins TRBV30 to TRBJ2-7; D gene ambiguous. CDR1 and CDR2 (germline): GTSNPN, SVGIG (reference sequence). CDR3 length: 11 residues. With 1 base removed from V and 3 bases from J, the gap between germline ends came to 4 bases. CDR3 amino acids: CAWSGIYEQYF. In nucleotides, the CDR3 is TGTGCCTGGAGTGGAATCTACGAGCAGTACTTC.

This clone was recorded once. This sequence joins TRBV6-1 and TRBJ2-7, with 7 bases matching TRBD2. The CDR3 has 15 residues. V lost 7 bases and J lost 1; bases outside the gene matches: 10. Germline V gives CDR1 MNHNS, CDR2 SASEGT. For the CDR3, the DNA is TGTGCCAGCATTGTTAGCGGGTGGGGGTCCTACGAGCAGTACTTC. Its protein is CASIVSGWGSYEQYF.

This sequence joins TRBV7-8 and TRBJ2-5; no clear D gene. The CDR3 runs to 14 residues. Between the trimmed V and J ends, which lost 0 bases and 5 bases, there was a span of 10 bases. CDR1 and CDR2 from the germline V gene are SGHVS and FQNEAQ. The CDR3 nucleotides read TGTGCCAGCAGCTTAGCGGGAATCCTCGAGACCCAGTACTTC. It translates to CASSLAGILETQYF.

This clone has just one count. The CDR3: CAWTRDLSSYEQYF. DNA of the CDR3: TGTGCCTGGACCCGGGACTTGAGCTCCTACGAGCAGTACTTC. The chain recombines TRBV30 with TRBJ2-7, with D tentatively TRBD2 (6 bases). The V gene's germline CDR1 is GTSNPN and CDR2 SVGIG (reference sequence). This CDR3 is 14 amino acids long. V dropped 4 bases and J dropped 0 bases, with 13 bases sitting between them.

This sequence joins TRBV19 and TRBJ2-7; 10 nucleotides line up with TRBD2. With 4 bases clipped from V and 3 bases from J, the junction kept 3 bases outside the gene matches. Per the germline V gene, CDR1 is LNHDA and CDR2 is SQIVND (reference sequence). CDR3 length: 14 amino acids. The CDR3 here is CASSKLAGYYEQYF. The DNA for the CDR3 is TGTGCCAGTAGTAAACTAGCGGGATACTACGAGCAGTACTTC.

A few counts support this clone. The sample contains more than one DNA sequence encoding this CDR3. V is TRBV30 and J is TRBJ1-1, with D hard to call. The germline CDR1 and CDR2 sequences are GTSNPN and SVGIG (reference sequence). V gave up 2 bases and J gave up 6 bases, with 4 bases separating them. CDR3 length: 10 residues. The CDR3 loop reads CAWSTSEAFF. The CDR3 nucleotides read TGTGCCTGGAGTACATCTGAAGCTTTCTTT.

For the CDR3, the DNA is TGTGCCACCAGCAAATTGGGACTAGCGGGAGGCGAGCAGTACTTC. Its translation is CATSKLGLAGGEQYF. The chain employs TRBV15 and TRBJ2-7, with 15 positions matching TRBD2. The CDR3 extends over 15 amino acids. The germline CDR1 and CDR2 sequences are LNHNV and YYDKDF (reference sequence). The ends lost 4 bases at V and 6 bases at J; junction bases unmatched: 4. The whole variable domain, remainder taken from reference TRBV15 and TRBJ2-7, is DAMVIQNPRYQVTQFGKPVTLSCSQTLNHNVMYWYQQKSSQAPKLLFHYYDKDFNNEADTPDNFQSRRPNTSFCFLDIRSPGLGDTAMYLCATSKLGLAGGEQYFGPGTRLTVT.

V usage is TRBV5-1 and J usage is TRBJ2-3; TRBD2 matches at 10 bases. The trim removed 3 bases at V and 1 base at J, leaving 8 bases unmatched. CDR3 length: 17 residues. Germline assignment: CDR1 SGHRS and CDR2 YFSETQ. CDR3 loop: CASSWKAGGLGTDTQYF. In nucleotides, the CDR3 is TGCGCCAGCAGCTGGAAAGCGGGGGGGCTCGGCACAGATACGCAGTATTTT.

This clone was seen only once. In the same sample, other DNA sequences code for this CDR3. The V and J genes are TRBV4-3 and TRBJ2-1; TRBD2 is a possible D gene (6 bases). The CDR3 totals 13 residues. In germline, CDR1 is LGHNA, CDR2 YSLEER. V lost 0 bases and J lost 7, with 7 bases in between. The chain's CDR3 is CASSQEGGNEQFF. As DNA, the CDR3 is TGCGCCAGCAGCCAAGAAGGAGGGAATGAGCAGTTCTTC.

The chain has TRBV18 and TRBJ2-7, with D uncertain. The V gene's germline CDR1 is KGHSH and CDR2 LQKENI. CDR3 length: 11 amino acids. The V end lost 2 bases, the J end lost 6 bases, and 5 bases lay between the germline ends. CDR3 DNA sequence: TGTGCCAGCTCACCAGGGCCCGAGCAGTACTTC. Its translation is CASSPGPEQYF.

This clone was seen once. This chain uses TRBV7-2 with TRBJ2-3; D is undetermined. Germline V gives CDR1 SGHTA, CDR2 FQGNSA. The CDR3 totals 14 residues. Deletions cut 1 base from V and 2 bases from J, with 7 bases between. The CDR3 DNA reads TGTGCCAGCAGCTTAGACTCTATCACAGATACGCAGTATTTT. Amino acid sequence: CASSLDSITDTQYF.

The V call is TRBV7-9, the J call TRBJ2-6, with D unclear. Germline-derived CDR1 and CDR2 are SEHNR and FQNEAQ (reference sequence). This CDR3 is built from 14 residues. V was trimmed by 4 bases and J by 4 bases, leaving 8 bases between them. The CDR3 bases are TGTGCCAGCAGCTCATTATGGGGGGCCAACGTCCTGACTTTC. Protein product: CASSSLWGANVLTF.

This rearrangement joins TRBV10-3 to TRBJ2-1; TRBD2 matches 10 bases. Germline lookup yields CDR1 ENHRY and CDR2 SYGVKD. The V segment lost 2 bases and the J segment 9 bases; nucleotides outside the gene matches: 7. This CDR3 region has 15 residues. Written as DNA, the CDR3 is TGTGCCATCAGTGAGGTCCTAGCGGGAGCGTCTGAGCAGTTCTTC. Its translation: CAISEVLAGASEQFF.

The chain carries TRBV2 and TRBJ2-5; TRBD1 agrees at 11 bases. CDR3 size: 14 residues. Germline V CDR1 and CDR2: SNHLY, FYNNEI. J was trimmed by 4 bases and V by 7 bases; bases with no gene match: 5. In DNA form, the CDR3 reads TGTGCCAGCAACAGGGACAGGGGGGGAGAGACCCAGTACTTC. Encoded protein: CASNRDRGGETQYF.